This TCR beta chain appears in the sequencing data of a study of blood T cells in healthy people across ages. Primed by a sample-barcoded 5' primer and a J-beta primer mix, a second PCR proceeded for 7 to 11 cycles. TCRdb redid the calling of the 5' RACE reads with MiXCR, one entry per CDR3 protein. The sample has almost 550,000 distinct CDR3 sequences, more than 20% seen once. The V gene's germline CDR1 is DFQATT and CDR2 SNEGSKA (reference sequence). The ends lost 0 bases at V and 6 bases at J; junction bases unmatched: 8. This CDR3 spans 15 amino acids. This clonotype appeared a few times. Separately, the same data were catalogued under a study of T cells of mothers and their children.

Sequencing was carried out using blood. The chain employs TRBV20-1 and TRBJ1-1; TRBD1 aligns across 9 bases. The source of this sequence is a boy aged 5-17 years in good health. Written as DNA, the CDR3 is TGCAGTGCTAGAGAAGGGGACAGGGTTTTTTCTGAAGCTTTCTTT. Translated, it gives CSAREGDRVFSEAFF.